This is a list of T cell receptor beta chains from one sample in a study of cytotoxic CD8 clonotypes in ibrutinib-treated CLL. Profiling relied on immunoSEQ multiplex PCR, and the TCRdb table lists in-frame clones only, not all of them. Here the sample spans 11,000 to 15,000 clones, less than 55% being singletons. This specimen was PBMCs, taken at a roughly 25-month disease-progression time point, from a patient treated with ibrutinib. The receptors were gathered from a human donor with chronic lymphocytic leukemia. The conserved cysteine and the conserved F or W are not part of the CDR3 here. A D gene is named only where the DNA matches it firmly.

v_gene,d_gene,j_gene,CDR3aa
TRBV4-2,TRBD2,TRBJ2-7,ASSQGPQAGRGEQY
TRBV15,-,TRBJ1-5,ATSRVPGTGSQVINQPQH
TRBV10-3,-,TRBJ1-6,AISSSTAGRNSPLH
TRBV4-2,-,TRBJ1-1,ASSQERSPGNTEAF
TRBV7-9,-,TRBJ2-5,ASSLVETQY
TRBV11-2,TRBD1,TRBJ2-1,ASSLLSGTEYNEQF
TRBV5-1,TRBD1,TRBJ2-7,ASSSPGTAYEQY
TRBV4-1,-,TRBJ1-1,ASSQVLGGNTEAF
TRBV5-6,-,TRBJ2-7,ASSLRGYEQY
TRBV10-3,TRBD1,TRBJ2-7,AISEARGQFYEQY
TRBV19,-,TRBJ2-7,ASSIRPGYEQY
TRBV27,-,TRBJ2-1,ASSLEGGSNEQF
TRBV7-9,-,TRBJ2-7,ASSLSQRISLGTYEQY
TRBV4-1,-,TRBJ2-3,ASSPDGVLSTDTQY
TRBV15,-,TRBJ2-4,ATSGSLGGRLAKNIQY
TRBV27,-,TRBJ1-1,ASSLEGVNTEAF
TRBV7-8,-,TRBJ1-1,ASSLGTANTEAF
TRBV2,-,TRBJ2-5,ASSGFLGGIQETQY
TRBV27,TRBD1,TRBJ1-6,ASSFIPQGAHPPLH
TRBV29-1,-,TRBJ1-4,SAQDAERIVF
TRBV10-3,TRBD1,TRBJ1-2,AVKPGQASGSF
TRBV7-6,-,TRBJ1-5,ASSPMGQNQPQH
TRBV5-6,-,TRBJ2-5,ASSLNVETQY
TRBV4-1,TRBD1,TRBJ1-2,ASSLTGQANYGYT
TRBV30,-,TRBJ1-1,AWSVWYTEAF
TRBV7-6,TRBD2,TRBJ2-5,ASTEAVSGLVGETQY
TRBV19,-,TRBJ2-7,ATTDSTYEQY
TRBV5-1,-,TRBJ2-7,ASSLEWGSSYEQY
TRBV19,TRBD1,TRBJ1-2,ASSRDRSYGYT
TRBV7-6,TRBD1,TRBJ1-5,ASSTGQGSNQPQH
TRBV11-2,TRBD1,TRBJ1-2,ASSLAGQGAYGYT
TRBV6-5,-,-,ASRDRELF
TRBV28,-,TRBJ2-7,ASSLGGSSYEQY
TRBV13,TRBD2,TRBJ2-1,ASSSTSFNEQF
TRBV4-1,-,TRBJ1-2,ASSPDTNYGYT
TRBV2,-,TRBJ2-1,ASRVTLVTGNEQF
TRBV27,TRBD1,TRBJ2-7,ASSPGQGTHEQY
TRBV4-1,-,TRBJ2-1,ASSQWGNLDEQF
TRBV10-3,-,TRBJ1-2,AISDGGRGGYT
TRBV14,-,TRBJ2-7,ASSPGQGSSYEQY
TRBV7-9,TRBD2,TRBJ2-5,ASSPPGLAGETQY
TRBV20-1,-,TRBJ1-1,SADRITEAF
TRBV7-8,TRBD1,TRBJ2-6,ASSLAPGTGRPGANVLT
TRBV5-4,TRBD1,TRBJ1-1,ASSNDRDVNTEAF
TRBV9,TRBD1,TRBJ2-2,ASSVRGTGNTGELF
TRBV29-1,-,TRBJ2-5,SVPQGVKETQY
TRBV7-9,-,TRBJ2-7,ASSSRDRAYEQY
TRBV5-4,TRBD1,TRBJ2-2,ASSLGSGTGLTGELF
TRBV19,-,TRBJ2-5,ASSTGSGVAQY
TRBV2,-,TRBJ1-1,ASSDTLMNTEAF
TRBV19,-,TRBJ1-2,ASSDGHYGYT
TRBV9,TRBD1,TRBJ2-3,ASSVIDRVDTDTQY
TRBV7-9,-,TRBJ1-2,ASSLITGKGYT
TRBV2,-,TRBJ1-5,ASSESALNQPQH
TRBV10-2,TRBD2,TRBJ2-6,ASRTGGSGANVLT
TRBV11-2,-,TRBJ2-2,ASSFKDGHTGELF
TRBV6-1,TRBD1,TRBJ2-5,ASTRTGTGEETQY